This TCR beta chain is from a study of blood T cell repertoires in COVID-19. Whole-study context: Acute and convalescent COVID-19 samples came from the United States, Italy and Spain. PBMCs, B-cell-depleted T cells, or T cells were the source of the cDNA or gDNA that made up the material.

In the original analysis: Estimation of nucleated cell counts relied on the amplification of reference gene primers. Only in-frame clones appear in the TCRdb table, and some are missing; sequencing was by immunoSEQ multiplex PCR. That table furnishes V, J and clone size, whereas the DNA furnished D and trimming. There are about 480,000 clones in the sample; 75% to 90% occur only once, and 6.5% to 8.5% lies in the top ten. Germline CDR1 reads LGHNT; CDR2 reads FRNRAP. The V gene end was trimmed by 1 base and the J gene end by 11 bases; junction bases not matched to a gene: 2. The CDR3 is 12 residues long.

The clonotype comes from a woman between 55 and 75 years old who had recovered from COVID-19. The chain joins TRBV12-5 to TRBJ1-1; 9 bases agree with TRBD1. The sample comprised PBMCs or T cells enriched from blood (not recorded which). CDR3 DNA: TGTGCTAGTGGTTTGGGGACAGGGGAGGCTTTCTTT. It yields the protein CASGLGTGEAFF.